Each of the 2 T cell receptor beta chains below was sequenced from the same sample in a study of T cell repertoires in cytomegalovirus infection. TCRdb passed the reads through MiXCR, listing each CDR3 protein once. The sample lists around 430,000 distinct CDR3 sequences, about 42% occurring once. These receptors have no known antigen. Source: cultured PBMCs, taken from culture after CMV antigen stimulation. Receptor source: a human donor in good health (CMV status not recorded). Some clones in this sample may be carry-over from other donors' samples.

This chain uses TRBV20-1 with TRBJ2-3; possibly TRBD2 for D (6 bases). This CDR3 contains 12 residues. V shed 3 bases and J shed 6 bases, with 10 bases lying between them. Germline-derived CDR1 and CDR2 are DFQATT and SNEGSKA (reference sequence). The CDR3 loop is CSASGSLDTQYF. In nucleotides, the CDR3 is TGCAGTGCTAGCGGGAGTCTGGATACGCAGTATTTT.

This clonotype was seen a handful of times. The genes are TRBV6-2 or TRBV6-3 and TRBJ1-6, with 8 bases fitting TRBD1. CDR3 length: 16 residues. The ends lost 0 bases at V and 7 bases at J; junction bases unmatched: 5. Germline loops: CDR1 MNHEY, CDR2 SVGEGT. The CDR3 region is CASSYSSRQGNSPLHF. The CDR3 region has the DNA TGTGCCAGCAGTTACTCTTCCAGACAGGGGAATTCACCCCTCCACTTT.